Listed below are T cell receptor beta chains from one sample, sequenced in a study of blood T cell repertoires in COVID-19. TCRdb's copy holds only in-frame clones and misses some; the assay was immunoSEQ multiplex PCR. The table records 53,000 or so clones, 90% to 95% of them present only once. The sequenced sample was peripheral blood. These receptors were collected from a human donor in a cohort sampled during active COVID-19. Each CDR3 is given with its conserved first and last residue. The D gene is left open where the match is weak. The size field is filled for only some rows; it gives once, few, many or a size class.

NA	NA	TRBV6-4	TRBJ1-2	TGTGCCAGCAGTGAATCGCGGACAATGGGAGGCTACACCTTC	CASSESRTMGGYTF
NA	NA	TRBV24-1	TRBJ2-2	TGTGCCACCAGTGCGGGTCGCACCGGGGAGCTGTTTTTT	CATSAGRTGELFF
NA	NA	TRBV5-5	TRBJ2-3	TGTGCCAGCAGCTTGGTTGCAAGACCGACTAGTTGGGATACGCAGTATTTT	CASSLVARPTSWDTQYF
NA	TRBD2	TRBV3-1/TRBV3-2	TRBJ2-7	TGTGCCAGCAGCCAAGATCAAGGACTAGCGGGAGAAGGTGCCTACGAGCAGTACTTC	CASSQDQGLAGEGAYEQYF
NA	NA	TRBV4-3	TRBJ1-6	TGCGCCAGCAGCCAAGATCCCGGGGAGGACTCACCCCTCCACTTT	CASSQDPGEDSPLHF
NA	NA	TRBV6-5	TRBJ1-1	TGTGCCAGCAGTTACCAAACAGGTCGCCCGAACACTGAAGCTTTCTTT	CASSYQTGRPNTEAFF
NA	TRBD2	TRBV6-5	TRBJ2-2	TGTGCCAGCAGCGGAGGACTAGCGGGGGGGCCGGAGCTGTTTTTT	CASSGGLAGGPELFF
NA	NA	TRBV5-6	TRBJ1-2	TGTGCCAGCAGCTTGAGAAGCCTGATCCTCACCTTC	CASSLRSLILTF
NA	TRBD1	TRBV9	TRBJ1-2	TGTGCCAGCAGCGGAGGAAGGGGGCACCACTATGGCTACACCTTC	CASSGGRGHHYGYTF
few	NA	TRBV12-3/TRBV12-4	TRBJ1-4	TGTGCCAGCATTGGCGGTCCTAATGAAAAACTGTTTTTT	CASIGGPNEKLFF
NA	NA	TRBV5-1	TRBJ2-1	TGCGCCATACATGTCAGGAGGCGGGGTCCTTGGGATGAGCAGTTCTTC	CAIHVRRRGPWDEQFF
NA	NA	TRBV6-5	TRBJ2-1	TGTGCCAGCAGTTACTCCCCGGACGGGGGAGCTGAGCAGTTCTTC	CASSYSPDGGAEQFF
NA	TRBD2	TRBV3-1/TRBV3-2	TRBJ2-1	TGTGCCAGCAGCCAAGACTCGGGGGGACTAGCCGACGCTGAGCAGTTCTTC	CASSQDSGGLADAEQFF
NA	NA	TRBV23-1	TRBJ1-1	TGCGCCACCCAGCAATGGGGAGAGAACACTGAAGCTTTCTTT	CATQQWGENTEAFF
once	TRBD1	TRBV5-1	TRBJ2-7	TGCGCCAGCAGCTGGGCCCCGACAGGGGTTCACGAGCAGTACTTC	CASSWAPTGVHEQYF
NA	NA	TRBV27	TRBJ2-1	TGTGCCAGCAGCCCTTGGGGGGGGGCCGGCAATGAGCAGTTCTTC	CASSPWGGAGNEQFF
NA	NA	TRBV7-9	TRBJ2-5	TGTGCCAGCAGCCCAGTCCAAGAGACCCAGTACTTC	CASSPVQETQYF
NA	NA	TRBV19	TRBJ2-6	TGTGCCAGTTCCCATCCCCCTGGGGCCAACGTCCTGACTTTC	CASSHPPGANVLTF
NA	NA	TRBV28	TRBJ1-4	TGTACCAGCAGTTTAGGTGGAGCAACTAATGAAAAACTGTTTTTT	CTSSLGGATNEKLFF
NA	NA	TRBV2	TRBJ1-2	TGTGCCAGCAGTGACAGGTTCTATGGCTACACCTTC	CASSDRFYGYTF
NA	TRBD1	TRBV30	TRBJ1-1	TGTGCCTGGAGGGACAGGGGGAGAACGAACACTGAAGCTTTCTTT	CAWRDRGRTNTEAFF
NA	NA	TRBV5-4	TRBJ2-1	TGTGCCAGCAGCTTGATCAGGCGGGGGCCTACTAACAATGAGCAGTTCTTC	CASSLIRRGPTNNEQFF
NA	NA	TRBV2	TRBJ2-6	TGTGCCAGCAGCTCTTTCAGGGCCCCGGCGGCTGGGGCCAACGTCCTGACTTTC	CASSSFRAPAAGANVLTF
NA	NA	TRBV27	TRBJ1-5	TGTGCCAGCAGTTTCGGGGGAAGTAATCAGCCCCAGCATTTT	CASSFGGSNQPQHF
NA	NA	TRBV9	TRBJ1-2	TGTGCCAGCAGCGTAGGCCTTCGGGGGGCGGGCTATGGCTACACCTTC	CASSVGLRGAGYGYTF
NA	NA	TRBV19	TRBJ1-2	TGTGCCAGTAGTCCGCTTTTTGGACTTAACTATGGCTACACCTTC	CASSPLFGLNYGYTF
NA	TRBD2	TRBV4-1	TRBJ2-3	TGCGCCAGCAGCCAAGGCCTAGCGGGGACCACAGATACGCAGTATTTT	CASSQGLAGTTDTQYF
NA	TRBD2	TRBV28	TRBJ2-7	TGTGCCAGCGATCGAACTAGCGGGAGGATATACGAGCAGTACTTC	CASDRTSGRIYEQYF
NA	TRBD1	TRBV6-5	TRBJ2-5	TGTGCCAGCAGTCCGGACAGGGAAAGAAGGGAGACCCAGTACTTC	CASSPDRERRETQYF
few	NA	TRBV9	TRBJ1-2	TGTGCCAGCAGCGTAGGAGGGTTTAACTATGGCTACACCTTC	CASSVGGFNYGYTF
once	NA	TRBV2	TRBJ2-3	TGTGCCAGCAGTTGGGGACAAGATACGCAGTATTTT	CASSWGQDTQYF
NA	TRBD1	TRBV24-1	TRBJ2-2	TGTGCCACCAGTGAGCTGGACAGGGGTATGGGCGGGGAGCTGTTTTTT	CATSELDRGMGGELFF
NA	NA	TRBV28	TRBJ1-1	TGTGCCAGCAGTACTTACAGGATCTCTGAAGCTTTCTTT	CASSTYRISEAFF
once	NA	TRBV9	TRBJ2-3	TGTGCCAGCAGCGCCATCGGGGAAAGCACAGATACGCAGTATTTT	CASSAIGESTDTQYF
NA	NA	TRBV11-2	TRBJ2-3	TGTGCCAGCAGCCTAGGGGGTGGAGGGGATACGCAGTATTTT	CASSLGGGGDTQYF
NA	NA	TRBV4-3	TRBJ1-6	TGCGCCAGCAGCCAAGATCTAGGTTTTCAACGGGATAATTCACCCCTCCACTTT	CASSQDLGFQRDNSPLHF
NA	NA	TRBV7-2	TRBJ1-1	TGTGCCAGCAGCTTAAACCTCAGGGATGAAGCTTTCTTT	CASSLNLRDEAFF